This T cell receptor (beta chain) was obtained from a study of T cells in Graves' hyperthyroidism and ophthalmopathy. Study-level background: Prior to any treatment, at the point of initial diagnosis, peripheral blood was collected.

Using RNA transcripts as the source, TCR beta CDR3 regions were amplified. The study used the HTBI primer set for a first-round RT-PCR of the TCR CDR3. MiXCR, run by TCRdb on the multiplex PCR reads, gives a single entry per CDR3 protein. The sample lists over 700,000 distinct CDR3 sequences; over 35% were seen once. Calling Graves' hyperthyroidism stable meant ophthalmopathy did not progress within 18 months. Pregnant or lactating patients were excluded, as were those with uncontrolled infection or other autoimmune disease. CDR3 length equals 14 residues. Germline CDR1 and CDR2: MGHDK and SYGVNS. Trimming took off 3 bases at V and 5 bases at J, with 13 bases between the two ends.

The rearrangement links TRBV25-1 to TRBJ2-5, with D possibly being TRBD2 (5 bases). The sequenced sample was blood. The receptor's source is a man between 18 and 29 years old with Graves' hyperthyroidism. CDR3 nucleotide sequence: TGTGCCAGCAGTGACCCCGGTTCGGGGGAGACCCAGTACTTC. Amino acid sequence: CASSDPGSGETQYF.